The 19 T cell receptor beta chains below were found in one sample sequenced in a study of shared clonotypes between healthy human individuals (dated by TCRdb to the early 2020s). The library came from the immunoSEQ multiplex PCR assay. This immuneACCESS table, as held by TCRdb, lists in-frame sequences with V and J called but not all clones. Of the missing ones, under half trace to an unresolved V gene in checked studies; the others have no known cause. The sample profile shows about 680,000 clones; under 95% of them were found once. The ten largest clones represent approximately 25% of the sample. For the CD8 naive samples, CD45RO-negative cells were positively selected for CCR7, yielding a CD45RA+CCR7+ population from which TemRA cells were excluded. Sample: naive CD8+ T cells sorted from blood. The label giving this sample's cell subset or site can be read as: CD45RA+CCR7+. The source is a man aged 25-45 years in good health.

The chain recombines TRBV2 with TRBJ2-1; 12 positions agree with TRBD2. The germline CDR1 and CDR2 sequences are SNHLY and FYNNEI. The CDR3 is made up of 20 amino acids. V trimming: 6 bases; J trimming: 6 bases; junction bases outside the gene matches: 21. CDR3 in DNA: TGTGCCAGCAGGATAAGCTTGCAGGGGGCGTCTAGCGGGAGGGGCAATGAGCAGTTCTTC. This translates into CASRISLQGASSGRGNEQFF.

This sequence joins TRBV7-9 and TRBJ2-5; TRBD2 agrees at 7 bases. Looked up from germline, CDR1 is SEHNR and CDR2 is FQNEAQ (reference sequence). The V and J ends lost 1 base and 5 bases, in that order; junction bases with no gene match: 7. There are 15 residues in the CDR3. As DNA, the CDR3 is TGTGCCAGCAGCTTAGGAGGCGGGAGCGGGGAGACCCAGTACTTC. It encodes CASSLGGGSGETQYF. Full variable domain (rest looked up from reference TRBV7-9 and TRBJ2-5): DTGVSQNPRHKITKRGQNVTFRCDPISEHNRLYWYRQTLGQGPEFLTYFQNEAQLEKSRLLSDRFSAERPKGSFSTLEIQRTEQGDSAMYLCASSLGGGSGETQYFGPGTRLLVL.

J is TRBJ2-1 and V is TRBV28; 8 bases fit TRBD2. Germline CDR1 MDHEN, CDR2 SYDVKM. This CDR3 contains 14 residues. With 3 bases clipped from V and 4 bases from J, the junction kept 2 bases outside the gene matches. CDR3 sequence (DNA): TGTGCCAGCAGTTTCCGGGAGGGATACAATGAGCAGTTCTTC. Its protein product is CASSFREGYNEQFF.

This chain uses TRBV5-8 with TRBJ2-1; TRBD2 agrees at 10 bases. CDR3 size: 16 residues. The trim removed 1 base at V and 4 bases at J, leaving 5 bases unmatched. Germline loops: CDR1 SGHTS, CDR2 YDEGEE. This CDR3 reads CASSLTSGEIYNEQFF. In DNA, the CDR3 is TGTGCCAGCAGCTTGACTAGCGGGGAGATTTACAATGAGCAGTTCTTC.

CDR3 protein: CASSVEPGLAGNNEQFF. In DNA, the CDR3 is TGTGCCAGCAGCGTAGAACCCGGACTAGCGGGAAACAATGAGCAGTTCTTC. The chain is built from TRBV9 and TRBJ2-1; TRBD2 aligns across 12 bases. Germline CDR1 SGDLS, CDR2 YYNGEE. With V trimmed by 0 bases and J by 5 bases, 6 bases remained unmatched. The CDR3 consists of 17 residues. Together with reference TRBV9 and TRBJ2-1, the CDR3 gives the full variable domain: DSGVTQTPKHLITATGQRVTLRCSPRSGDLSVYWYQQSLDQGLQFLIQYYNGEERAKGNILERFSAQQFPDLHSELNLSSLELGDSALYFCASSVEPGLAGNNEQFFGPGTRLTVL.

This clone came up a few times. This chain connects TRBV27 to TRBJ2-6; no clear D gene. With 6 bases removed from V and 2 bases from J, the gap between germline ends came to 8 bases. Germline V gene lookup returns CDR1 MNHEY and CDR2 SMNVEV (reference sequence). The CDR3 is 14 residues long. The CDR3 coding sequence is TGTGCCAGCAGACAACAAGCTGGGGCCAACGTCCTGACTTTC. Its protein is CASRQQAGANVLTF.

The chain uses TRBV6-1 and TRBJ2-1, with 7 bases that match TRBD1. V gave up 5 bases and J gave up 8 bases; unmatched junction bases: 9. Germline lookup yields CDR1 MNHNS and CDR2 SASEGT. This CDR3 is 14 amino acids long. CDR3 amino acids: CASSPRTGWDEQFF. Here the CDR3 DNA reads TGTGCCAGCAGTCCCCGGACAGGTTGGGATGAGCAGTTCTTC.

The V call is TRBV6-1, the J call TRBJ2-5, with 8 bases lining up with TRBD2. V shed 4 bases, J shed 4 bases, and the junction held 2 bases outside the gene matches. The length of the CDR3 is 13 residues. The germline V gene encodes CDR1 MNHNS and CDR2 SASEGT. This CDR3 is CASSGLARETQYF. The CDR3 bases are TGTGCCAGCAGTGGACTAGCGAGAGAGACCCAGTACTTC.

The chain joins TRBV7-9 to TRBJ2-5; no firm D call. V dropped 2 bases and J dropped 2 bases, with 12 bases sitting between them. There are 15 residues in the CDR3. Germline loops: CDR1 SEHNR, CDR2 FQNEAQ (reference sequence). The CDR3 is CASSLTLMSQETQYF. The CDR3 nucleotides read TGTGCCAGCAGCTTAACTCTAATGTCTCAAGAGACCCAGTACTTC.

Concerning this clone itself: Other DNA sequences within the sample encode an identical CDR3. The V call is TRBV11-2, the J call TRBJ2-1; a weak D match, TRBD2 (5 bases). Germline V gene data show CDR1 as SGHAT and CDR2 as FQNNGV. The germline V and J ends were trimmed by 3 bases and 10 bases, with 7 bases remaining between them. CDR3 length: 11 amino acids. The chain's CDR3 is CASSFGNEQFF. Written as DNA, the CDR3 is TGTGCCAGCAGCTTCGGGAACGAGCAGTTCTTC.

The chain links TRBV9 to TRBJ2-7, with D perhaps matching TRBD1 (9 bases). The V gene's germline CDR1 is SGDLS and CDR2 YYNGEE. Trimming removed 4 bases from V and 3 bases from J, with 29 bases in between. The CDR3 loop spans 19 amino acids. The CDR3 protein is CASSPRTGDTSGSIYEQYF. The CDR3 DNA reads as TGTGCCAGCAGCCCGCGGACAGGGGACACTAGCGGCTCTATCTACGAGCAGTACTTC.

The V and J genes are TRBV19 and TRBJ1-2; D gene uncertain. The CDR3 loop spans 12 amino acids. The germline V gene encodes CDR1 LNHDA and CDR2 SQIVND (reference sequence). V lost 1 base, J lost 7 bases, and 7 bases lay in between. Here the CDR3 DNA reads TGTGCCAGTAGTATAGGCCCTCGTGGCTACACCTTC. Translated, it gives CASSIGPRGYTF.

This chain connects TRBV27 to TRBJ2-1; D perhaps matches TRBD2 (5 bases). Trimming took 0 bases from V and 8 from J, leaving 17 bases between them. The CDR3 runs to 16 residues. Per germline, CDR1 MNHEY and CDR2 SMNVEV (reference sequence). The CDR3 nucleotides are TGTGCCAGCAGTTTATCGGAGGAAGGATGGCGGTATGAGCAGTTCTTC. Protein product: CASSLSEEGWRYEQFF.

The chain employs TRBV6-5 and TRBJ1-5; tentatively, D is TRBD1 (5 bases). Germline V gene sequence: CDR1 MNHEY, CDR2 SVGAGI. Deletions cut 2 bases from V and 8 bases from J, with 13 bases between. CDR3 length equals 14 residues. The DNA of the CDR3 is TGTGCCAGCAGTTACGGGCCGGGGGGGGAGCCCCAGCATTTT. Amino acids: CASSYGPGGEPQHF.

Written as DNA, the CDR3 is TGTGCCAGCAGCTTAGGACTAGCGGTTAGCTCCTACAATGAGCAGTTCTTC. Its protein product is CASSLGLAVSSYNEQFF. V and J are TRBV7-8 and TRBJ2-1; 9 bases align to TRBD2. In germline, CDR1 is SGHVS, CDR2 FQNEAQ. V was clipped by 1 base and J by 0 bases; unmatched bases: 4. The CDR3 is 17 amino acids.

This clone has a single count. This sequence joins TRBV19 and TRBJ2-7, with TRBD2 matching 11 bases. The CDR3 is 13 residues long. V trimming: 6 bases; J trimming: 3 bases; junction bases outside the gene matches: 1. Germline V gene lookup returns CDR1 LNHDA and CDR2 SQIVND (reference sequence). The CDR3 loop reads CASRTSGSYEQYF. The DNA for the CDR3 is TGTGCCAGTAGAACTAGCGGGAGCTACGAGCAGTACTTC.

The chain is built from TRBV11-2 and TRBJ2-7; D ambiguous. CDR1 and CDR2 (germline): SGHAT, FQNNGV. V lost 6 bases and J lost 2, with 17 bases in between. The CDR3 contains 15 residues. This CDR3 reads CASSLPMTGTYEQYF. DNA of the CDR3: TGTGCCAGCAGTCTACCCATGACTGGAACCTACGAGCAGTACTTC.

This chain uses TRBV20-1 with TRBJ2-1; TRBD1 is a possible D gene (6 bases). The CDR3 extends over 11 amino acids. CDR1 is DFQATT and CDR2 is SNEGSKA in the germline V gene (reference sequence). V lost 4 bases to trimming and J lost 9 bases, with 10 bases between them. The CDR3 coding sequence is TGCAGTGCTAAACAGGGTATTGAGCAGTTCTTC. This gives the protein CSAKQGIEQFF.

Notes on this clone: One junction end disagrees with the germline gene, perhaps due to a read error. Different DNA sequences within this sample yield the same CDR3. V is TRBV15 and J is TRBJ1-5; D is unclear. This CDR3 comprises 13 residues. CDR1 is LNHNV, CDR2 YYDKDF, per germline (reference sequence). CDR3 loop: CATSRDRAQPQHF. The CDR3 DNA follows: TGTGCCACCAGTAGAGATCGGGCCCAGCCCCAGCATTTT. The whole variable domain, remainder taken from reference TRBV15 and TRBJ1-5, is DAMVIQNPRYQVTQFGKPVTLSCSQTLNHNVMYWYQQKSSQAPKLLFHYYDKDFNNEADTPDNFQSRRPNTSFCFLDIRSPGLGDTAMYLCATSRDRAQPQHFGDGTRLSIL.